This T cell receptor (beta chain) was captured in a study of blood T cell repertoires in COVID-19. Whole-study context: Samples of COVID-19 (acute and convalescent) were obtained from the United States, Italy and Spain. Sources were T cells, B-cell-depleted T cells, or PBMCs; the material itself was cDNA or gDNA.

Deletions cut 8 bases from V and 4 bases from J, with 11 bases between. Per germline, CDR1 SNHLY and CDR2 FYNNEI. The CDR3 has 12 residues. As handled by the study authors: Estimated nucleated cell counts came from reference gene primer amplification. The repertoire was sequenced with immunoSEQ multiplex PCR; TCRdb's copy has only in-frame clones and lacks some. The V and J calls and clone size come from that table; D and trimming were worked out from the DNA. Of more than 60,000 clones listed, nearly 85% are singletons. The chain uses TRBV2 and TRBJ2-5, with D maybe TRBD2 (6 bases). The specimen was peripheral blood. The sequence came from a human donor in a cohort sampled during active COVID-19. CDR3 in amino acids: CASGGLRETQYF. In DNA form, the CDR3 reads TGTGCCAGCGGGGGGTTACGAGAGACCCAGTACTTC.